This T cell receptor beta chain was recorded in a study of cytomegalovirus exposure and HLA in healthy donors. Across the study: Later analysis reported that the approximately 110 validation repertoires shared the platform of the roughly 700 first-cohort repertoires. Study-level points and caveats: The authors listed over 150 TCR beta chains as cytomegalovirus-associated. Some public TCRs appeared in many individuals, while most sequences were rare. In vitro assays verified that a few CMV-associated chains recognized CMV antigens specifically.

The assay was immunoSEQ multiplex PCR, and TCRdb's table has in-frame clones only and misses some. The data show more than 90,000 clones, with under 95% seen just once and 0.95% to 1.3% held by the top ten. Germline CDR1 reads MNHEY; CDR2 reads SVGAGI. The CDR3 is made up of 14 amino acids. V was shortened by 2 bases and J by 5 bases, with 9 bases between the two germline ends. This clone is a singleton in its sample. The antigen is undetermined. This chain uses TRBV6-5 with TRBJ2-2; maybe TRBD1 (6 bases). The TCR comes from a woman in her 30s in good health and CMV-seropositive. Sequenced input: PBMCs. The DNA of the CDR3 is TGTGCCAGCAGTTACACCCAGGGGACCGGGGAGCTGTTTTTT. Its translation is CASSYTQGTGELFF.